Below, 18 T cell receptor beta chains from the same sample are listed, as sequenced in a study of cytomegalovirus exposure and HLA in healthy donors. Primers: 60 Vbeta forward and 13 Jbeta reverse. Sequencing was performed with immunoSEQ multiplex PCR; in TCRdb, only in-frame clones are kept and a portion is missing. The sample carries 95,000 to 150,000 clones, nearly 80% recorded once. The sequenced sample consisted of PBMCs. The origin of the receptors is a woman between 40 and 55 years old in good health and CMV-seronegative.

This clone appeared a few times. V is TRBV7-6 and J is TRBJ1-3, with TRBD1 as a possible D gene (5 bases). V gave up 2 bases and J gave up 0 bases, with 17 bases separating them. This CDR3 contains 18 residues. Germline V CDR1 and CDR2: SGHVS, FNYEAQ. CDR3 sequence (DNA): TGTGCCAGCAGCTTACTTCTAACAGGATCGCTCTCTGGAAACACCATATATTTT. Protein: CASSLLLTGSLSGNTIYF.

The V gene is TRBV7-9, the J gene TRBJ2-3; 8 positions match TRBD1. Losses at the gene ends were 6 bases for V and 2 bases for J; bases not matched to a gene: 10. The germline V gene encodes CDR1 SEHNR and CDR2 FQNEAQ (reference sequence). This CDR3 has 16 residues. Here the CDR3 reads CASRSERQGTTDTQYF. In DNA, the CDR3 is TGTGCCAGCAGGTCAGAAAGACAGGGGACCACAGATACGCAGTATTTT. The whole variable domain, filled in from reference TRBV7-9 and TRBJ2-3, reads DTGVSQNPRHKITKRGQNVTFRCDPISEHNRLYWYRQTLGQGPEFLTYFQNEAQLEKSRLLSDRFSAERPKGSFSTLEIQRTEQGDSAMYLCASRSERQGTTDTQYFGPGTRLTVL.

This chain links TRBV4-1 with TRBJ2-5; 11 bases are a match to TRBD2. Germline V gene sequence: CDR1 MGHRA, CDR2 YSYEKL. The junction had 10 bases not matched to a gene; V was cut back by 0 bases and J by 4 bases. The CDR3 is made up of 18 amino acids. The CDR3 region is CASSQDWGTSGELETQYF. CDR3 sequence (DNA): TGCGCCAGCAGCCAAGATTGGGGGACTAGCGGCGAACTAGAGACCCAGTACTTC.

In regard to this clone: The sample has other DNA sequences that encode this CDR3 too. The chain is built from TRBV9 and TRBJ2-1; D is ambiguous. Per germline, CDR1 SGDLS and CDR2 YYNGEE. The CDR3 has 11 residues. V lost 3 bases and J 6 bases, leaving 4 bases between the germline ends. CDR3 loop: CASSGLNEQFF. The CDR3 region has the DNA TGTGCCAGCAGCGGGCTCAATGAGCAGTTCTTC.

The chain carries TRBV27 and TRBJ2-7; a weak D match, TRBD2 (7 bases). The V and J ends lost 3 bases and 6 bases respectively, with 15 bases between them. Germline V CDR1 and CDR2: MNHEY, SMNVEV (reference sequence). There are 14 residues in the CDR3. CDR3 sequence reads: CASSFRRGGGEQYF. Here the CDR3 DNA reads TGTGCCAGCAGTTTTCGACGGGGAGGGGGCGAGCAGTACTTC.

For the CDR3, the DNA is TGCGCCAGCAGCTTGGGAGGACTCAACTCCTACGAGCAGTACTTC. Translated: CASSLGGLNSYEQYF. The V and J genes are TRBV5-1 and TRBJ2-5; a weak D match, TRBD2 (5 bases). The J call is doubtful: the DNA matches TRBJ2-7 better. The CDR3 has 15 amino acids. The V gene's germline CDR1 is SGHRS and CDR2 YFSETQ.

In its sample, this clone was seen once. The V gene is TRBV5-6, the J gene TRBJ2-7; 8 bases agree with TRBD2. CDR1 is SGHDT, CDR2 YYEEEE, per germline. J gave up 6 bases and V 1 base, and 12 bases lay outside the gene matches. This CDR3 is built from 16 residues. The CDR3 nucleotides read TGTGCCAGCAGCTTGCGGGTAGCGGGAACAAGCGGCGAGCAGTACTTC. Its protein is CASSLRVAGTSGEQYF.

This chain connects TRBV7-9 to TRBJ2-7; tentative D call: TRBD1 (6 bases). There are 15 residues in the CDR3. The germline CDR1 and CDR2 sequences are SEHNR and FQNEAQ (reference sequence). V lost 5 bases, J lost 3 bases, and 17 bases lay in between. CDR3 loop: CASSPIHLRGYEQYF. The CDR3 coding sequence is TGTGCCAGCAGCCCCATACACCTCAGGGGCTACGAGCAGTACTTC.

The chain uses TRBV23-1 and TRBJ2-7, with D maybe TRBD2 (5 bases). TRBV23-1 is designated an ORF whose function remains uncertain. This CDR3 comprises 13 residues. The ends were cut back, 3 bases at V and 3 bases at J, with 9 bases in the middle. In nucleotides, the CDR3 is TGCGCCAGCAGTCATCGGGATTTCTACGAGCAGTACTTC. It specifies CASSHRDFYEQYF.

The chain is built from TRBV28 and TRBJ2-2; 9 positions match TRBD2. The CDR3 covers 15 residues. The germline V gene has CDR1 MDHEN and CDR2 SYDVKM. The junction had 8 bases not matched to a gene; V was cut back by 10 bases and J by 2 bases. CDR3 sequence (DNA): TGTGCCACAATAGCGGGAGCCCTCAACACCGGGGAGCTGTTTTTT. It is translated as CATIAGALNTGELFF.

The chain employs TRBV19 and TRBJ2-3; 13 positions match TRBD2. Germline values: CDR1 LNHDA, CDR2 SQIVND (reference sequence). The CDR3 totals 15 residues. Trimming cost V 4 bases and J 4 bases; bases outside gene matches: 2. CDR3 in DNA: TGTGCCAGTAGTACCGGACTAGCGGGAGCAGATACGCAGTATTTT. The encoded protein is CASSTGLAGADTQYF. Supplemented by reference TRBV19 and TRBJ2-3, the full variable domain reads DGGITQSPKYLFRKEGQNVTLSCEQNLNHDAMYWYRQDPGQGLRLIYYSQIVNDFQKGDIAEGYSVSREKKESFPLTVTSAQKNPTAFYLCASSTGLAGADTQYFGPGTRLTVL.

The chain couples TRBV2 to TRBJ2-5; 8 bases align to TRBD2. J gave up 4 bases and V 7 bases, and 11 bases lay outside the gene matches. The CDR3 has 15 amino acids. CDR1 SNHLY and CDR2 FYNNEI come from the germline V gene. The CDR3 sequence: CASKGNSGRSETQYF. The CDR3 nucleotides are TGTGCCAGCAAGGGAAACAGCGGGAGATCAGAGACCCAGTACTTC. Combining the CDR3 with reference TRBV2 and TRBJ2-5 gives the whole variable domain EPEVTQTPSHQVTQMGQEVILRCVPISNHLYFYWYRQILGQKVEFLVSFYNNEISEKSEIFDDQFSVERPDGSNFTLKIRSTKLEDSAMYFCASKGNSGRSETQYFGPGTRLLVL.

The chain uses TRBV19 and TRBJ1-1; 8 bases are a match to TRBD1. J gave up 9 bases and V 3 bases, and 6 bases lay outside the gene matches. Germline CDR1 is LNHDA and CDR2 is SQIVND (reference sequence). This CDR3 comprises 13 residues. CDR3 loop: CASSMDREMQAFF. The CDR3 nucleotides are TGTGCCAGTAGTATGGACAGGGAGATGCAAGCTTTCTTT. The variable domain in full, with the rest retrieved from reference TRBV19 and TRBJ1-1, is DGGITQSPKYLFRKEGQNVTLSCEQNLNHDAMYWYRQDPGQGLRLIYYSQIVNDFQKGDIAEGYSVSREKKESFPLTVTSAQKNPTAFYLCASSMDREMQAFFGQGTRLTVV.

V gene TRBV14 combines with J gene TRBJ1-1, with D uncertain. V was clipped by 0 bases and J by 0 bases, with 14 bases between them. Germline V CDR1 and CDR2: SGHDN, FVKESK. There are 17 residues in the CDR3. CDR3 DNA sequence: TGTGCCAGCAGCCAAGATTTCAATCTCGCGGTGAACACTGAAGCTTTCTTT. The encoded protein is CASSQDFNLAVNTEAFF.

This clone was recorded a few times. The gene calls are TRBV28 and TRBJ2-3, with D uncertain. V lost 7 bases and J 0 bases, leaving 11 bases between the germline ends. The V gene's germline CDR1 is MDHEN and CDR2 SYDVKM. The CDR3 extends over 14 amino acids. The CDR3 DNA is TGTGCCAGCAATTTTAGTCCCAGCACAGATACGCAGTATTTT. Translation gives CASNFSPSTDTQYF.

This clone was detected only a few times. The rearrangement links TRBV11-2 to TRBJ2-3, with a tentative D call TRBD1 (5 bases). V was trimmed by 5 bases and J by 7 bases, leaving 10 bases between them. There are 12 residues in the CDR3. CDR1 and CDR2 (germline): SGHAT, FQNNGV. The DNA of the CDR3 is TGTGCCAGCAGCCGTCAGGGTCATACGCAGTATTTT. Translation: CASSRQGHTQYF.

This clone occurred a few times. V is TRBV5-3 and J is TRBJ2-5, with D maybe TRBD1 (6 bases). TRBV5-3 is designated an ORF whose function remains uncertain. The CDR3 is 15 amino acids. The germline V and J ends were trimmed by 5 bases and 3 bases, with 17 bases remaining between them. CDR3 sequence reads: CARRRGMLEKETQYF. The CDR3 nucleotides are TGTGCCAGAAGGAGGGGGATGTTGGAGAAAGAGACCCAGTACTTC.

This chain uses TRBV28 with TRBJ2-7; 7 nucleotides match TRBD1. Germline V lookup: CDR1 MDHEN, CDR2 SYDVKM. Unmatched junction bases numbered 24, after V lost 5 bases and J lost 5 bases. This CDR3 is 19 amino acids long. The CDR3 reads CASSSPLFYTGVRDHEQYF. The CDR3 DNA is TGTGCCAGCAGTAGCCCCCTCTTCTATACAGGGGTGAGAGACCACGAGCAGTACTTC.